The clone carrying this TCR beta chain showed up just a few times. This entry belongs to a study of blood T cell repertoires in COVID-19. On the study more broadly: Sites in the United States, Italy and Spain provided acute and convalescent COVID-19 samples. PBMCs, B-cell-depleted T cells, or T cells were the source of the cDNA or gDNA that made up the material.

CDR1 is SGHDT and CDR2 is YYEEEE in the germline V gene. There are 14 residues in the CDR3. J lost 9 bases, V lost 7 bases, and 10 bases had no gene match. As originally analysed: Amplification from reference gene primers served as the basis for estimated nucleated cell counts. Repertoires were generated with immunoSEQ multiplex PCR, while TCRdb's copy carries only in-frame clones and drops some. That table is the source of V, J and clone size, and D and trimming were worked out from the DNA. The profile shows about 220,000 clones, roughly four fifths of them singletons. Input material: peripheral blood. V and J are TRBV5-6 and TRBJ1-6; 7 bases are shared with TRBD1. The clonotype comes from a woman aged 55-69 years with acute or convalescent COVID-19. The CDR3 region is CASQKQGIFSPLHF. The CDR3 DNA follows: TGTGCCAGCCAGAAACAGGGGATTTTTTCACCCCTCCACTTT.